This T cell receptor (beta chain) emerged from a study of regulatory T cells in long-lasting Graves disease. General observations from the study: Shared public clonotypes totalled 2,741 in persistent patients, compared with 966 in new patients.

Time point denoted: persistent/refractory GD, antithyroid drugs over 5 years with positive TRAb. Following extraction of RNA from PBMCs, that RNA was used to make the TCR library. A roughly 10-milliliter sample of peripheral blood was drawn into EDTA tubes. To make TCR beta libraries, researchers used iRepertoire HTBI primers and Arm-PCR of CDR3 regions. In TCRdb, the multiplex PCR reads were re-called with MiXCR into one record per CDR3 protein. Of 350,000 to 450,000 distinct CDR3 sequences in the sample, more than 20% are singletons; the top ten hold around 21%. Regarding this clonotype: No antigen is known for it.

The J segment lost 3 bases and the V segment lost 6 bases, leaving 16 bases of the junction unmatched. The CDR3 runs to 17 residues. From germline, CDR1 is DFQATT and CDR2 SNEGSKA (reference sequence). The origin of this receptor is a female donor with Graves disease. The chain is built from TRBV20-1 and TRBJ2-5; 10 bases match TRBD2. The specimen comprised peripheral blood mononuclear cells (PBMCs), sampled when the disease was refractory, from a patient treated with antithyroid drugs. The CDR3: CSALEGSLAGVKETQYF. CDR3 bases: TGCAGTGCCCTGGAGGGGTCGCTAGCGGGAGTGAAAGAGACCCAGTACTTC.